This section outlines one T cell receptor beta chain sequence together with its context. Its antigen is not known. Germline V gene data show CDR1 as MNHNS and CDR2 as SASEGT. The CDR3 sequence is 16 residues long. The V and J ends lost 5 bases and 7 bases, in that order; junction bases with no gene match: 12. The entry originates in a study of identical twins. Points from the study as a whole: Analyses of zero insertions could, in part, be confounded by invariant MAIT and iNKT cells. Whereas memory repertoires showed no such difference, abundant cord blood beta clonotypes carried fewer insertions. Conclusions relied on cross-sectional statistical analysis, not following the same donors.

Using its own MiXCR run on the 5' RACE reads, TCRdb lists one record per CDR3 protein. The table shows some 630,000 distinct CDR3 sequences, with under 8.5% occurring only once. A further study also used this sample, focusing on yellow fever vaccine responses in identical twins. That source notes: Each twin's T cell response to the vaccine was reported to look partly convergent and partly personalized.

This sequence originates from a woman aged 18-30 years in good health. The chain has TRBV6-1 and TRBJ2-2; 8 nucleotides align to TRBD2. Sample: PBMCs. The CDR3 nucleotides read TGTGCCAGCAGTACCTGGGGGACTAGTGGTTTCGGGGAGCTGTTTTTT. Translating gives CASSTWGTSGFGELFF.